The T cell receptor beta chain under discussion was sequenced for a study of regulatory T cells in long-lasting Graves disease. At the level of the study: Over 5 years of antithyroid drugs plus positive TSH receptor antibodies defined persistent Graves' disease.

The authors built TCR beta libraries using iRepertoire HTBI primers and Arm-PCR of CDR3 regions. MiXCR, run by TCRdb on the multiplex PCR reads, gives a single entry per CDR3 protein. The sample consists of a few hundred thousand distinct CDR3 sequences, approximately 25% of them appearing once. V dropped 6 bases and J dropped 5 bases, with 17 bases sitting between them. Germline V CDR1 and CDR2: DFQATT, SNEGSKA (reference sequence). The CDR3 runs to 14 residues. This clonotype was seen repeatedly, ten times or more. The time point: persistent/refractory GD, antithyroid drugs over 5 years with positive TRAb. Extracted RNA from PBMCs served as the source of the TCR library.

The sequence was obtained from a woman aged 40 to 50 with Graves disease. The chain carries TRBV20-1 and TRBJ1-5; a weak D match, TRBD1 (6 bases). The specimen was peripheral blood mononuclear cells (PBMCs), collected when the disease was refractory, from a patient treated with antithyroid drugs. CDR3 amino acids: CSAPRGAYDQPQHF. Here the CDR3 DNA reads TGCAGTGCACCAAGGGGGGCATACGATCAGCCCCAGCATTTT.